This T cell receptor beta chain was identified during a study of blood T cell repertoires in COVID-19. In the study overall: Acute and convalescent COVID-19 samples came from the United States, Italy and Spain.

The V gene's germline CDR1 is LNHDA and CDR2 SQIVND (reference sequence). Trimming removed 2 bases from V and 0 bases from J; junction bases left unmatched: 10. The CDR3 is 18 amino acids. Original processing methods: Estimation of nucleated cell counts was performed using reference gene primer amplification. Measured with immunoSEQ multiplex PCR; TCRdb has only the in-frame clones, and not every one. V and J calls and clone size come straight from that table; D and trimming were deduced from the DNA. In the table there are tens of thousands of clones, 85% of which are singletons. The material sequenced was peripheral blood. The chain couples TRBV19 to TRBJ1-2; 9 bases match TRBD1. The sequence was collected from a human donor with acute or convalescent COVID-19. The donor label of this sample is uncertain. CDR3 bases: TGTGCCAGTAGTATACAGGGGACAGGGTATGATACTAACTATGGCTACACCTTC. It yields the protein CASSIQGTGYDTNYGYTF.